Listed here are 27 T cell receptor beta chains from one sample, sequenced in a study of Ad26.COV2.S vaccination and SARS-CoV-2 variants. Indicated treatment: roughly 18 received Ad26.COV2.S at low or high dose, single or two shots; 5 received placebo; per-sample allocation not given. All samples were drawn on day 63, counting from the first vaccine or placebo injection. The method was immunoSEQ multiplex PCR; TCRdb's version includes in-frame clones alone and lacks a portion of them. This table has a few hundred thousand clones, 90% appearing once. Sequencing used peripheral blood, obtained in a trial of Ad26.COV2.S vaccine versus placebo. The receptor set was obtained from a person aged 18-65 years who received the Ad26.COV2.S COVID-19 vaccine or a placebo.

The gene calls are TRBV2 and TRBJ2-5; D is possibly TRBD2 (6 bases). Germline V gene data show CDR1 as SNHLY and CDR2 as FYNNEI. V was shortened by 6 bases and J by 1 base, with 15 bases between the two germline ends. This CDR3 is 15 amino acids long. The CDR3 spells CASRKTSRPQETQYF. CDR3 in DNA: TGTGCCAGCAGGAAGACTAGTCGGCCCCAAGAGACCCAGTACTTC.

V is TRBV24-1 and J is TRBJ2-5; the D gene is possibly TRBD2 (6 bases). V lost 5 bases and J lost 4, with 13 bases in between. The CDR3 extends over 14 amino acids. Germline loops: CDR1 KGHDR, CDR2 SFDVKD. In nucleotides, the CDR3 is TGTGCCACCAGTGCCAGTTACGGGGGAGAGACCCAGTACTTC. Translation: CATSASYGGETQYF.

V usage is TRBV2 and J usage is TRBJ1-2; a weak D match, TRBD1 (5 bases). CDR1 is SNHLY, CDR2 FYNNEI, per germline. V was trimmed by 4 bases and J by 5 bases, leaving 14 bases between them. The CDR3 spans 14 residues. CDR3 sequence: CASSGTGLAYGYTF. The CDR3 DNA is TGTGCCAGCAGTGGGACGGGACTTGCTTATGGCTACACCTTC.

V gene TRBV18 combines with J gene TRBJ2-3; 7 bases line up with TRBD2. The CDR3 sequence is 14 residues long. With 4 bases clipped from V and 4 bases from J, the junction kept 5 bases outside the gene matches. The germline gives CDR1 KGHSH, CDR2 LQKENI. The CDR3 region has the DNA TGTGCCAGCTCACAACGTACTAGCGCAGATACGCAGTATTTT. Amino acids: CASSQRTSADTQYF. The variable domain in full, completed from reference TRBV18 and TRBJ2-3, reads NAGVMQNPRHLVRRRGQEARLRCSPMKGHSHVYWYRQLPEEGLKFMVYLQKENIIDESGMPKERFSAEFPKEGPSILRIQQVVRGDSAAYFCASSQRTSADTQYFGPGTRLTVL.

The rearrangement joins TRBV19 to TRBJ1-5, with D tentatively TRBD1 (5 bases). The CDR3 is 13 residues long. The germline V and J ends were trimmed by 8 bases and 2 bases, with 10 bases remaining between them. In germline, CDR1 is LNHDA, CDR2 SQIVND (reference sequence). CDR3 bases: TGTGCCAGTGGCTGGGACGGCAATCAGCCCCAGCATTTT. Protein product: CASGWDGNQPQHF.

The rearrangement links TRBV3-1 (or the pseudogene TRBV3-2) to TRBJ1-6; 7 nucleotides agree with TRBD1. Trimming took 5 bases from V and 7 from J; bases not matched to a gene: 5. Germline V lookup: CDR1 LGHDT, CDR2 YNNKEL (reference sequence). The CDR3 totals 14 residues. The CDR3, as DNA: TGTGCCAGCAGCGCCGGGACAGCAAATTCACCCCTCCACTTT. Its protein product is CASSAGTANSPLHF.

The chain carries TRBV25-1 and TRBJ2-7, with D perhaps TRBD2 (5 bases). The CDR3 has 12 amino acids. Germline-derived CDR1 and CDR2 are MGHDK and SYGVNS. The V end was cut by 8 bases, the J end by 4 bases, with 12 bases between. The CDR3 protein is CASGLTVYEQYF. The CDR3 DNA follows: TGTGCCAGCGGACTCACGGTTTACGAGCAGTACTTC.

This clone has only a few counts. CDR3 residues: CASTGRNNQPQHF. The CDR3 DNA sequence: TGTGCCAGTACTGGACGTAACAATCAGCCCCAGCATTTT. The rearrangement uses TRBV19 and TRBJ1-5; D not resolved. CDR1 is LNHDA and CDR2 is SQIVND in the germline V gene (reference sequence). The CDR3 is made up of 13 amino acids. V shed 7 bases and J shed 3 bases, with 10 bases lying between them.

The CDR3 sequence: CASTLGAGSNEKLFF. The CDR3 bases are TGTGCCAGCACACTTGGTGCGGGGTCTAATGAAAAACTGTTTTTT. The chain uses TRBV5-8 and TRBJ1-4; D is unclear. The CDR3 is 15 residues long. Between the trimmed V and J ends, which lost 6 bases and 3 bases, there was a span of 15 bases. Germline V gene data show CDR1 as SGHTS and CDR2 as YDEGEE.

The rearrangement links TRBV5-1 to TRBJ2-4; D may match TRBD1 or TRBD2 (6 bases each). Looked up from germline, CDR1 is SGHRS and CDR2 is YFSETQ. The ends were cut back, 3 bases at V and 0 bases at J, with 13 bases in the middle. The CDR3 runs to 16 residues. CDR3 DNA: TGCGCCAGCAGCTCGGAAGGGGGGTTAGCCAAAAACATTCAGTACTTC. It yields the protein CASSSEGGLAKNIQYF.

The chain combines TRBV5-4 with TRBJ2-1; 7 bases are a match to TRBD1. V shed 4 bases, J shed 3 bases, and the junction held 7 bases outside the gene matches. Germline CDR1 reads SGHNT; CDR2 reads YYREEE (reference sequence). The CDR3 consists of 15 residues. Here the CDR3 DNA reads TGTGCCAGCAGCCTGGAGGACAGGTACTACAATGAGCAGTTCTTC. Protein: CASSLEDRYYNEQFF. Supplemented by reference TRBV5-4 and TRBJ2-1, the full variable domain reads ETGVTQSPTHLIKTRGQQVTLRCSSQSGHNTVSWYQQALGQGPQFIFQYYREEENGRGNFPPRFSGLQFPNYSSELNVNALELDDSALYLCASSLEDRYYNEQFFGPGTRLTVL.

The chain joins TRBV5-1 to TRBJ2-3, with D maybe TRBD2 (6 bases). In germline, CDR1 is SGHRS, CDR2 YFSETQ. Trimming pared 2 bases from V and 1 base from J, leaving 11 bases between. The CDR3 length is 15 residues. The CDR3 sequence: CASSLRGLGTDTQYF. The CDR3 DNA reads TGCGCCAGCAGCTTAAGGGGACTTGGCACAGATACGCAGTATTTT.

The V and J genes are TRBV19 and TRBJ2-7; 10 positions agree with TRBD2. Trimming took 0 bases from V and 2 from J; bases not matched to a gene: 13. This CDR3 region has 19 residues. Per germline, CDR1 LNHDA and CDR2 SQIVND (reference sequence). CDR3 DNA sequence: TGTGCCAGTAGTATAGAATCTAGCGGGAGCCTTTCTACCCCCTACGAGCAGTACTTC. Amino acids: CASSIESSGSLSTPYEQYF.

The CDR3 loop is CASSQGSGIQAPGANVLTF. CDR3 coding DNA: TGTGCCAGCAGCCAAGGGTCCGGGATCCAGGCTCCTGGGGCCAACGTCCTGACTTTC. The chain joins TRBV4-2 to TRBJ2-6, with a possible D match to TRBD2 (5 bases). The CDR3 spans 19 residues. Trimming removed 1 base from V and 2 bases from J, with 18 bases in between. Germline CDR1 and CDR2: LGHNA and YNFKEQ.

This clone came up a few times. The chain joins TRBV27 to TRBJ1-3; D perhaps matches TRBD1 (5 bases). The CDR3 is made up of 15 amino acids. Trimming left V 1 base short and J 2 bases short, with 9 bases between. Germline CDR1 MNHEY, CDR2 SMNVEV (reference sequence). CDR3 coding DNA: TGTGCCAGCAGTTTATACTGGGACCCTGGAAACACCATATATTTT. Its protein product is CASSLYWDPGNTIYF.

This chain connects TRBV19 to TRBJ2-3, with 8 bases matching TRBD2. This CDR3 has 16 residues. Losses at the gene ends were 4 bases for V and 7 bases for J; bases not matched to a gene: 13. Germline V gene data show CDR1 as LNHDA and CDR2 as SQIVND (reference sequence). CDR3 residues: CASSSRTSGSWNTQYF. The CDR3, as DNA: TGTGCCAGTAGTAGCCGCACTAGCGGTAGTTGGAATACGCAGTATTTT.

The chain's CDR3 is CASSQGTSGYYEQYF. The CDR3 DNA follows: TGCGCCAGCAGCCAAGGGACTAGCGGTTACTACGAGCAGTACTTC. V and J are TRBV4-1 and TRBJ2-7; 10 positions agree with TRBD2. Per germline, CDR1 MGHRA and CDR2 YSYEKL. This CDR3 is built from 15 residues. V lost 1 base to trimming and J lost 3 bases; unmatched junction nucleotides: 3.

The count of this clone is one. V is TRBV6-6 and J is TRBJ1-5, with D tentatively TRBD1 (5 bases). The CDR3 runs 16 residues. From germline, CDR1 is MNHNY and CDR2 SVGAGI (reference sequence). V lost 2 bases and J 5 bases, leaving 16 bases between the germline ends. The CDR3 reads CASSYPSGGLDQPQHF. CDR3 nucleotides: TGTGCCAGCAGTTACCCCTCGGGGGGGTTGGATCAGCCCCAGCATTTT.

The J gene is TRBJ2-3, the V gene TRBV28; 7 positions match TRBD2. Germline trimming cut 4 bases from V and 4 bases from J; bases unmatched to any gene: 8. Germline V gene sequence: CDR1 MDHEN, CDR2 SYDVKM. The CDR3 consists of 15 residues. The CDR3 loop reads CASSSQRGSADTQYF. In DNA, the CDR3 is TGTGCCAGCAGTTCCCAGCGCGGGAGCGCAGATACGCAGTATTTT.

This clone was observed once. The chain's CDR3 is CASSAEGDLNTEAFF. In DNA, the CDR3 is TGTGCCAGCAGCGCAGAGGGCGACCTGAACACTGAAGCTTTCTTT. The genes are TRBV9 and TRBJ1-1; D unresolved. Germline V gene lookup returns CDR1 SGDLS and CDR2 YYNGEE. Between the trimmed V and J ends, which lost 3 bases and 0 bases, there was a span of 12 bases. There are 15 residues in the CDR3.

The CDR3 is CASSEWGSYEQYF. CDR3 sequence (DNA): TGTGCCAGCAGTGAATGGGGAAGCTACGAGCAGTACTTC. The rearrangement links TRBV2 to TRBJ2-7, with no clear D. Germline CDR1 reads SNHLY; CDR2 reads FYNNEI. The CDR3 has 13 residues. V was trimmed by 2 bases and J by 3 bases, leaving 8 bases between them. Based on the CDR3 plus reference TRBV2 and TRBJ2-7, the full variable domain is EPEVTQTPSHQVTQMGQEVILRCVPISNHLYFYWYRQILGQKVEFLVSFYNNEISEKSEIFDDQFSVERPDGSNFTLKIRSTKLEDSAMYFCASSEWGSYEQYFGPGTRLTVT.

The chain combines TRBV19 with TRBJ2-2, with 7 bases lining up with TRBD2. CDR1 LNHDA and CDR2 SQIVND come from the germline V gene (reference sequence). CDR3 length: 16 residues. V shed 1 base and J 4 bases; nucleotides not matched to a gene: 6. The CDR3 sequence is CASSIGREGPTGELFF. In DNA, the CDR3 is TGTGCCAGTAGTATAGGGAGGGAGGGCCCCACCGGGGAGCTGTTTTTT.

V usage is TRBV7-6 and J usage is TRBJ2-1, with 9 bases identical to TRBD1. Germline values: CDR1 SGHVS, CDR2 FNYEAQ. The CDR3 sequence is 13 residues long. The ends lost 3 bases at V and 8 bases at J; junction bases unmatched: 2. The CDR3 is CASSLTGGYEQFF. The CDR3 DNA sequence: TGTGCCAGCAGCTTGACAGGGGGTTATGAGCAGTTCTTC. The whole variable domain, remainder taken from reference TRBV7-6 and TRBJ2-1, is GAGVSQSPRYKVTKRGQDVALRCDPISGHVSLYWYRQALGQGPEFLTYFNYEAQQDKSGLPNDRFSAERPEGSISTLTIQRTEQRDSAMYRCASSLTGGYEQFFGPGTRLTVL.

J is TRBJ2-3 and V is TRBV5-1, with 8 bases that match TRBD2. The germline V gene encodes CDR1 SGHRS and CDR2 YFSETQ. CDR3 length: 16 residues. V lost 3 bases and J lost 2; bases outside the gene matches: 8. DNA for the CDR3: TGCGCCAGCAGCTCGGGAGGACTAGCAGCCACAGATACGCAGTATTTT. The encoded protein is CASSSGGLAATDTQYF.

This clone turned up a few times. V is TRBV12-3 or TRBV12-4 and J is TRBJ1-6; D is undetermined. Trimming took off 2 bases at V and 16 bases at J, with 12 bases between the two ends. The CDR3 has 12 amino acids. The CDR3 loop is CASSLNRGRLHF. The CDR3 DNA reads TGTGCCAGCAGTTTAAATAGAGGACGGCTCCACTTT.

CDR3 loop: CASSQDGGLAYEQYF. The CDR3 region has the DNA TGTGCCAGCAGCCAAGATGGCGGGTTAGCCTACGAGCAGTACTTC. V gene TRBV3-1 (or the pseudogene TRBV3-2) combines with J gene TRBJ2-7; D might be TRBD2 (5 bases). V lost 0 bases and J lost 2, with 11 bases in between. This CDR3 is 15 amino acids long. Germline V gene data show CDR1 as LGHDT and CDR2 as YNNKEL (reference sequence).

The genes are TRBV7-2 and TRBJ2-5, with 11 bases lining up with TRBD1. J gave up 8 bases and V 6 bases, and 11 bases lay outside the gene matches. The germline V gene has CDR1 SGHTA and CDR2 FQGNSA. The CDR3 has 15 residues. The CDR3 nucleotides are TGTGCCAGCAGTTCGGGACAGGGGGTTGGGTCCACCCAGTACTTC. Translation: CASSSGQGVGSTQYF.